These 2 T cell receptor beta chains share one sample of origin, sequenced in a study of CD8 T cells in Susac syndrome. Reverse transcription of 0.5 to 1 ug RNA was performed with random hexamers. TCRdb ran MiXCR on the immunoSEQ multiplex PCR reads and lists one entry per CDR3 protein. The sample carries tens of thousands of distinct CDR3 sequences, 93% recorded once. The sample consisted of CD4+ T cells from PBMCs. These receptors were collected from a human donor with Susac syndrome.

CDR3 residues: CASSLWGSDTQYF. CDR3 sequence (DNA): TGTGCCAGCAGCTTATGGGGATCTGATACGCAGTATTTT. The chain has TRBV7-2 and TRBJ2-3; unclear D gene. CDR3 length equals 13 residues. Germline lookup yields CDR1 SGHTA and CDR2 FQGNSA. Trimming removed 2 bases from V and 6 bases from J, with 9 bases in between.

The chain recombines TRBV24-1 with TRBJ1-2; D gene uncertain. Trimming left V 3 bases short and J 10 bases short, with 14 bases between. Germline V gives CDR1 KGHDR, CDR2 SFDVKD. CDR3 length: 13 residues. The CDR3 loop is CATSDSYSPPYTF. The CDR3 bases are TGTGCCACCAGTGATAGTTATAGTCCCCCCTACACCTTC.